Presented here are 32 T cell receptor beta chains from one specimen sequenced in a study of beta chain features in type 1 diabetes. Findings and caveats of the study: For Type 1 diabetes patients, all four CD4+ subsets carried TCRB CDR3s that were moderately but significantly shorter.

The antigens for these receptors are not known. The isolated RNA, all of it, was reverse transcribed, so expressed TCRB transcripts were what got sequenced. The data were produced by immunoSEQ multiplex PCR, yet TCRdb's version contains in-frame clones alone and is incomplete. The data contain hundreds of thousands of clones, around an eighth of them singletons. Sequencing was done on a sample of naive CD4+ T cells from blood. The receptors here all came from a man between 18 and 35 years old with type 1 diabetes.

V usage is TRBV30 and J usage is TRBJ1-1; no clear D gene. The V end was cut by 7 bases, the J end by 6 bases, with 15 bases between. The CDR3 covers 12 residues. Germline loops: CDR1 GTSNPN, CDR2 SVGIG (reference sequence). The CDR3 here is CALVSRIPEAFF. Here the CDR3 DNA reads TGTGCCTTGGTTTCACGGATCCCTGAAGCTTTCTTT.

This rearrangement joins TRBV29-1 to TRBJ1-2, with TRBD1 matching over 8 bases. The germline gives CDR1 SQVTM, CDR2 ANQGSEA. CDR3 length: 15 residues. Trimming at V came to 3 bases and at J to 2 bases, leaving 8 bases not matched to a gene. As DNA, the CDR3 is TGCAGCGTTGAGGTCAGGGGGCGCCCAAACTATGGCTACACCTTC. Protein sequence: CSVEVRGRPNYGYTF.

This sequence joins TRBV10-3 and TRBJ1-5; maybe TRBD1 (5 bases). CDR3 length: 13 residues. Germline V lookup: CDR1 ENHRY, CDR2 SYGVKD. V was shortened by 10 bases and J by 4 bases, with 14 bases between the two germline ends. CDR3 region: CATLAGLNQPQHF. For the CDR3, the DNA is TGTGCCACCCTAGCAGGGTTAAATCAGCCCCAGCATTTT.

The chain couples TRBV28 to TRBJ2-5, with a tentative D call TRBD2 (5 bases). CDR3 length: 15 residues. V was clipped by 3 bases and J by 0 bases, with 11 bases between them. CDR1 is MDHEN and CDR2 is SYDVKM in the germline V gene. The CDR3 region is CASSFGSGYQETQYF. In DNA, the CDR3 is TGTGCCAGCAGTTTCGGGTCGGGGTACCAAGAGACCCAGTACTTC.

This chain connects TRBV18 to TRBJ1-1, with TRBD1 matching over 9 bases. From germline, CDR1 is KGHSH and CDR2 LQKENI. This CDR3 spans 16 amino acids. With V trimmed by 3 bases and J by 2 bases, 7 bases remained unmatched. The CDR3 region has the DNA TGTGCCAGCTCACCTAACCAGGGACAGGGTAACACTGAAGCTTTCTTT. Translation: CASSPNQGQGNTEAFF.

The chain's CDR3 is CSVLAGASSYNEQFF. In DNA form, the CDR3 reads TGCAGCGTACTAGCGGGGGCTAGCTCCTACAATGAGCAGTTCTTC. This sequence joins TRBV29-1 and TRBJ2-1; 11 bases are a match to TRBD2. The CDR3 is 15 amino acids. Germline V gene sequence: CDR1 SQVTM, CDR2 ANQGSEA. Trimming at V came to 6 bases and at J to 0 bases, leaving 4 bases not matched to a gene.

This clone was picked up a small number of times. CDR3 coding DNA: TGTGCCATCAAGCTTAGAGATACGCAGTATTTT. It translates to CAIKLRDTQYF. V usage is TRBV27 and J usage is TRBJ2-3; D is unresolved. The CDR3 contains 11 residues. The germline V and J ends were trimmed by 10 bases and 5 bases, with 10 bases remaining between them. Per germline, CDR1 MNHEY and CDR2 SMNVEV (reference sequence).

V usage is TRBV11-2 and J usage is TRBJ2-3; D might be TRBD2 (6 bases). In germline, CDR1 is SGHAT, CDR2 FQNNGV. The CDR3 is 17 residues long. Trimming shortened V by 2 bases and J by 1 base, and 16 bases separated the two germline ends. The CDR3 region has the DNA TGTGCCAGCAGCTTACGGGGAGGAGGAGGGCGCACAGATACGCAGTATTTT. Its protein product is CASSLRGGGGRTDTQYF. Full variable domain (remainder filled in from reference TRBV11-2 and TRBJ2-3): EAGVAQSPRYKIIEKRQSVAFWCNPISGHATLYWYQQILGQGPKLLIQFQNNGVVDDSQLPKDRFSAERLKGVDSTLKIQPAKLEDSAVYLCASSLRGGGGRTDTQYFGPGTRLTVL.

The rearrangement links TRBV14 to TRBJ2-1; D remains ambiguous. The germline V and J ends were trimmed by 1 base and 6 bases, with 10 bases remaining between them. Germline V CDR1 and CDR2: SGHDN, FVKESK. The CDR3 is 14 amino acids. In nucleotides, the CDR3 is TGTGCCAGCAGCCAAGGGAACCTATTCAATGAGCAGTTCTTC. Protein: CASSQGNLFNEQFF.

CDR3 DNA: TGTGCCAGCAGCCAAGATCCGGGCGGGGAGCTGTTTTTT. It codes for CASSQDPGGELFF. The chain joins TRBV4-2 to TRBJ2-2; D not certain. Trimming shortened V by 0 bases and J by 7 bases, and 6 bases separated the two germline ends. CDR1 is LGHNA, CDR2 YNFKEQ, per germline. The CDR3 extends over 13 amino acids.

The CDR3 DNA follows: TGTGCCAGCAGCCCGAATCGGAAGGAAGAGACCCAGTACTTC. Protein product: CASSPNRKEETQYF. The V call is TRBV11-3, the J call TRBJ2-5, with D unclear. Germline CDR1 SGHNT, CDR2 YENEEA. This CDR3 spans 14 amino acids. The germline V and J ends were trimmed by 5 bases and 3 bases, with 13 bases remaining between them.

This clone was detected a few times. In the same sample, other DNA sequences code for this CDR3. V and J are TRBV30 and TRBJ1-1; no clear D. The CDR3 loop spans 13 amino acids. Germline V gene lookup returns CDR1 GTSNPN and CDR2 SVGIG (reference sequence). V lost 2 bases and J lost 1, with 8 bases in between. CDR3 sequence (DNA): TGTGCCTGGAGTCTTACGGAGAACACTGAAGCTTTCTTT. The encoded protein is CAWSLTENTEAFF.

This clone was found a few times. The rearrangement links TRBV6-5 to TRBJ1-1; no reliable D call. CDR1 MNHEY and CDR2 SVGAGI come from the germline V gene. V gave up 2 bases and J gave up 4 bases, with 2 bases separating them. The CDR3 consists of 11 residues. CDR3 coding DNA: TGTGCCAGCAGTTACAGCACTGAAGCTTTCTTT. As protein: CASSYSTEAFF.

The J gene is TRBJ2-6, the V gene TRBV30; tentatively, D is TRBD1 (5 bases). Trimming removed 0 bases from V and 0 bases from J, with 6 bases in between. The length of the CDR3 is 15 residues. Germline CDR1 is GTSNPN and CDR2 is SVGIG (reference sequence). The CDR3 protein is CAWSVQASGANVLTF. The CDR3 nucleotides read TGTGCCTGGAGTGTACAGGCCTCTGGGGCCAACGTCCTGACTTTC.

The rearrangement uses TRBV29-1 and TRBJ1-4; D gene unclear. Germline CDR1 reads SQVTM; CDR2 reads ANQGSEA. There are 12 residues in the CDR3. Trimming shortened V by 7 bases and J by 6 bases, and 12 bases separated the two germline ends. The CDR3 coding sequence is TGCAGCGCCCGGGGTACGGATGAAAAACTGTTTTTT. It codes for CSARGTDEKLFF.

The chain couples TRBV5-4 to TRBJ2-1; tentative D call: TRBD1 (5 bases). Germline V gene data show CDR1 as SGHNT and CDR2 as YYREEE (reference sequence). CDR3 length: 12 amino acids. Trimming removed 3 bases at V and 8 bases at J, with 9 bases between. CDR3 region: CASSSLGDEQFF. The CDR3 nucleotides read TGTGCCAGCAGCTCCCTAGGGGATGAGCAGTTCTTC.

The chain is built from TRBV30 and TRBJ1-3; D is ambiguous. CDR1 and CDR2 (germline): GTSNPN, SVGIG (reference sequence). The length of the CDR3 is 14 residues. Deletions cut 5 bases from V and 0 bases from J, with 11 bases between. Here the CDR3 DNA reads TGTGCCTGGTCACCGGGAAACTCTGGAAACACCATATATTTT. Translated, it gives CAWSPGNSGNTIYF.

The chain uses TRBV28 and TRBJ1-5, with 9 bases lining up with TRBD1. The CDR3 consists of 15 residues. The germline V gene encodes CDR1 MDHEN and CDR2 SYDVKM. Losses at the gene ends were 4 bases for V and 5 bases for J; bases not matched to a gene: 6. This chain's CDR3 is CASSYTGTGYQPQHF. DNA for the CDR3: TGTGCCAGCAGTTACACCGGGACAGGGTATCAGCCCCAGCATTTT.

J is TRBJ2-6 and V is TRBV27, with 13 bases matching TRBD2. The length of the CDR3 is 21 residues. Trimming cost V 2 bases and J 4 bases; bases outside gene matches: 14. Germline V lookup: CDR1 MNHEY, CDR2 SMNVEV (reference sequence). Here the CDR3 reads CASSLVPFGLAGVRGANVLTF. The CDR3 DNA reads as TGTGCCAGCAGTTTAGTCCCCTTCGGACTAGCGGGAGTTAGGGGGGCCAACGTCCTGACTTTC.

This clone was found a few times. In the same sample, other DNA sequences code for this CDR3. V is TRBV30 and J is TRBJ1-1, with 7 bases lining up with TRBD1. CDR3 length: 13 residues. Losses at the gene ends were 0 bases for V and 4 bases for J; bases not matched to a gene: 2. The V gene's germline CDR1 is GTSNPN and CDR2 SVGIG (reference sequence). The CDR3, as DNA: TGTGCCTGGAGTGTAACAGGGGCCACTGAAGCTTTCTTT. Its protein product is CAWSVTGATEAFF. Full variable domain (remainder filled in from reference TRBV30 and TRBJ1-1): SQTIHQWPATLVQPVGSPLSLECTVEGTSNPNLYWYRQAAGRGLQLLFYSVGIGQISSEVPQNLSASRPQDRQFILSSKKLLLSDSGFYLCAWSVTGATEAFFGQGTRLTVV.

This clone was observed a handful of times. This rearrangement joins TRBV7-2 to TRBJ2-1; 7 bases agree with TRBD2. CDR3 length: 17 residues. CDR1 and CDR2 (germline): SGHTA, FQGNSA. V shed 4 bases, J shed 5 bases, and the junction held 14 bases outside the gene matches. The CDR3 DNA reads as TGTGCCAGCAGCTCCAGGCTGGCTAGCGGTTCTGACAATGAGCAGTTCTTC. This translates into CASSSRLASGSDNEQFF.

The chain joins TRBV30 to TRBJ1-2; D possibly corresponds to TRBD1 (5 bases). Germline CDR1 reads GTSNPN; CDR2 reads SVGIG (reference sequence). V gave up 3 bases and J gave up 4 bases, with 12 bases separating them. The CDR3 loop spans 13 amino acids. The DNA of the CDR3 is TGTGCCTGGAGGTATGGGCAGGGCTATGGCTACACCTTC. Encoded protein: CAWRYGQGYGYTF.

This clone appeared a few times. The rearrangement uses TRBV6-5 and TRBJ2-5; D is possibly TRBD2 (6 bases). Looked up from germline, CDR1 is MNHEY and CDR2 is SVGAGI. Trimming pared 2 bases from V and 2 bases from J, leaving 12 bases between. There are 15 residues in the CDR3. In DNA, the CDR3 is TGTGCCAGCAGTTACACTGGGACTGGGCAAGAGACCCAGTACTTC. This codes for CASSYTGTGQETQYF.

V and J are TRBV6-5 and TRBJ2-1; no firm D call. CDR3 length equals 11 residues. V lost 4 bases and J 9 bases, leaving 7 bases between the germline ends. Germline V CDR1 and CDR2: MNHEY, SVGAGI. CDR3 sequence: CASSFGPEQFF. In nucleotides, the CDR3 is TGTGCCAGCAGTTTCGGACCTGAGCAGTTCTTC.

This clone has more than one count but fewer than ten. V usage is TRBV7-9 and J usage is TRBJ2-7; no clear D. Trimming removed 2 bases from V and 1 base from J, with 9 bases in between. The germline V gene encodes CDR1 SEHNR and CDR2 FQNEAQ (reference sequence). The CDR3 runs to 14 residues. CDR3 nucleotides: TGTGCCAGCAGCTTATTTAGGGATTCCTACGAGCAGTACTTC. This codes for CASSLFRDSYEQYF.

This clone was recorded a few times. This chain connects TRBV23-1 to TRBJ1-2; no clear D gene. TRBV23-1 is labeled an ORF, and its function is uncertain. The germline V and J ends were trimmed by 2 bases and 0 bases, with 13 bases remaining between them. The CDR3 extends over 16 amino acids. For the CDR3, the DNA is TGCGCCAGCAGTCAAGGGCGCCGAGGGTCTAACTATGGCTACACCTTC. This translates into CASSQGRRGSNYGYTF.

The V gene is TRBV13, the J gene TRBJ1-6; possibly TRBD1 for D (5 bases). Germline lookup yields CDR1 PRHDT and CDR2 FYEKMQ (reference sequence). The CDR3 runs 15 residues. The V and J ends lost 0 bases and 10 bases respectively, with 13 bases between them. The chain's CDR3 is CASSLGGRVRSPLHF. The CDR3 nucleotides read TGTGCCAGCAGCTTAGGGGGCAGGGTACGCTCACCCCTCCACTTT.

This clone was seen more than once but under ten times. The rearrangement uses TRBV30 and TRBJ1-1; D call uncertain. Trimming pared 4 bases from V and 1 base from J, leaving 10 bases between. From germline, CDR1 is GTSNPN and CDR2 SVGIG (reference sequence). This CDR3 has 13 amino acids. CDR3 coding DNA: TGTGCCTGGAAAACTCCAGGGAACACTGAAGCTTTCTTT. It is translated as CAWKTPGNTEAFF.

V gene TRBV7-9 combines with J gene TRBJ2-1, with no clear D. There are 13 residues in the CDR3. V was cut by 2 bases and J by 5 bases, with 7 bases left in between. Germline V lookup: CDR1 SEHNR, CDR2 FQNEAQ (reference sequence). The chain's CDR3 is CASSLRPDNEQFF. DNA for the CDR3: TGTGCCAGCAGCTTAAGGCCGGACAATGAGCAGTTCTTC.

The V call is TRBV6-5, the J call TRBJ1-1, with D perhaps matching TRBD1 (6 bases). The CDR3 is made up of 14 amino acids. Germline CDR1 and CDR2: MNHEY and SVGAGI. Trimming took off 5 bases at V and 3 bases at J, with 13 bases between the two ends. The CDR3 reads CASSQQGWDTEAFF. CDR3 nucleotide sequence: TGTGCCAGCAGTCAACAGGGCTGGGACACTGAAGCTTTCTTT.

This clone was observed a few times. The chain carries TRBV30 and TRBJ2-3; 10 positions agree with TRBD2. CDR3 length: 13 residues. Trimming removed 3 bases from V and 6 bases from J; junction bases left unmatched: 3. Germline V gene lookup returns CDR1 GTSNPN and CDR2 SVGIG (reference sequence). As DNA, the CDR3 is TGTGCCTGGAGGAAAGCGGGGGGGGATACGCAGTATTTT. Its protein is CAWRKAGGDTQYF.

The chain uses TRBV30 and TRBJ1-2; 8 positions agree with TRBD1. This CDR3 region has 14 residues. Trimming took 8 bases from V and 8 from J; bases not matched to a gene: 16. The V gene's germline CDR1 is GTSNPN and CDR2 SVGIG (reference sequence). CDR3 amino acids: CAGLHIQGAYGYTF. The CDR3 nucleotides are TGTGCCGGCCTGCACATCCAGGGGGCGTACGGCTACACCTTC.